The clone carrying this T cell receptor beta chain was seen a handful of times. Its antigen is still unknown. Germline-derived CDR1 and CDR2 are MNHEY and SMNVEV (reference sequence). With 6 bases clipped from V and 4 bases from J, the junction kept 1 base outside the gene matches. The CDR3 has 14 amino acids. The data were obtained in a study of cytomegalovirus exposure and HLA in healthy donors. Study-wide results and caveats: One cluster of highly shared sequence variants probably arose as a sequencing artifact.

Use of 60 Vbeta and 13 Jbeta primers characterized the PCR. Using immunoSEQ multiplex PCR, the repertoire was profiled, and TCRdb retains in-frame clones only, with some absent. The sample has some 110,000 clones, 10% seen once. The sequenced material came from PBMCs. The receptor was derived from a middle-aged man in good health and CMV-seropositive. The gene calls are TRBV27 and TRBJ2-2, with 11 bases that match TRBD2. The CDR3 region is CASRLAGGTGELFF. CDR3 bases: TGTGCCAGCAGGCTAGCGGGAGGCACCGGGGAGCTGTTTTTT.